This T cell receptor (beta chain) appears in the sequencing data of a study of T cells after yellow fever vaccination. Germline V lookup: CDR1 SGHNT, CDR2 YYREEE (reference sequence). The CDR3 length is 14 residues. V shed 4 bases, J shed 10 bases, and the junction held 6 bases outside the gene matches. TCRdb called the 5' RACE reads again in MiXCR, with one record for every CDR3 protein. The data show under 600,000 distinct CDR3 sequences, roughly a fifth seen once. The sample here was PBMCs, taken roughly 20 days after the first yellow fever vaccination. This rearrangement joins TRBV5-4 to TRBJ2-1; TRBD2 aligns across 12 bases. The TCR was taken from a man between 18 and 29 years old who received the YFV17D yellow fever vaccine. This CDR3 is CASSTSGGPGEQFF. The DNA of the CDR3 is TGTGCCAGCAGCACTAGCGGGGGGCCAGGGGAGCAGTTCTTC.